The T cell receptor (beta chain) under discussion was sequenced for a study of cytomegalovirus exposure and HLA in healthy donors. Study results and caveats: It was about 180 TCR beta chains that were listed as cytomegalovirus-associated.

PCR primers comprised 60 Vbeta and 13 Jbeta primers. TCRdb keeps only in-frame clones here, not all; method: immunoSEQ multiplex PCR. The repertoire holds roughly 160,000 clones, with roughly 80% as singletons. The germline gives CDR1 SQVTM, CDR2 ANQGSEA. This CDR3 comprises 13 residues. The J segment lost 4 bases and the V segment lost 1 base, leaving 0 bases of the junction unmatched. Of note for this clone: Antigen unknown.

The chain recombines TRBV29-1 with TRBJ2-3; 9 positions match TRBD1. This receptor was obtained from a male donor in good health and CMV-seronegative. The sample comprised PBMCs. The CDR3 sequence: CSVEGQGADTQYF. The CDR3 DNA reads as TGCAGCGTTGAAGGACAGGGGGCAGATACGCAGTATTTT.